This T cell receptor beta chain is drawn from a study of CD8 T cells in ankylosing spondylitis. Study-wide findings and caveats: Some motif variants had been reported before (in reactive arthritis synovial fluid and blood). Disease-associated clones were CD8+ and fairly uncommon in peripheral blood.

TCRdb called the 5' RACE reads again in MiXCR, with one record for every CDR3 protein. The top ten hold 10% to 15% of the sample, which has about 36,000 distinct CDR3 sequences, around 6.2% seen once. In this sample, this clonotype turned up many times. Its target is not known. This CDR3 contains 14 residues. CDR1 DFQATT and CDR2 SNEGSKA come from the germline V gene (reference sequence). The trim removed 5 bases at V and 4 bases at J, leaving 10 bases unmatched. The genes are TRBV20-1 and TRBJ2-7; 8 nucleotides agree with TRBD1. The sequence was obtained from a male donor with ankylosing spondylitis or in good health (not recorded which). The sample was blood, either unsorted or a sorted T cell fraction (not recorded which). The CDR3 loop reads CSAPPRQGKYEQYF. CDR3 bases: TGCAGTGCTCCCCCCCGACAGGGGAAGTACGAGCAGTACTTC.